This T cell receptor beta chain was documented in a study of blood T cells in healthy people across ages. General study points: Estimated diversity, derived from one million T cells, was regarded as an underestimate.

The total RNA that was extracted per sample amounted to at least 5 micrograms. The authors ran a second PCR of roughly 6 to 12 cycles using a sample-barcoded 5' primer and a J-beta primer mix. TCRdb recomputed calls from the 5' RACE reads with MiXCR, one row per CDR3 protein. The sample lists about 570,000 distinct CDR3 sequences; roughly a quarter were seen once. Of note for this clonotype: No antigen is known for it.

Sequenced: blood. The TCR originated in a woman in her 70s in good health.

The CDR3 is CASSLGTGGHQPQHF. Here the CDR3 DNA reads TGTGCCAGCAGCCTTGGGACAGGGGGGCATCAGCCCCAGCATTTT. The chain employs TRBV6-2 or TRBV6-3 and TRBJ1-5, with 11 positions matching TRBD1. J lost 5 bases, V lost 6 bases, and 6 bases had no gene match. This CDR3 has 15 amino acids. CDR1 and CDR2 (germline): MNHEY, SVGEGT.